These 16 T cell receptor beta chains share one sample of origin, sequenced in a study of blood T cell repertoires in COVID-19. The data were produced by immunoSEQ multiplex PCR, yet TCRdb's version contains in-frame clones alone and is incomplete. There are approximately 96,000 clones in the sample; more than 85% occur only once, and approximately 1.8% lies in the top ten. Sequenced: peripheral blood. The receptors were sampled from a man in his 60s with acute or convalescent COVID-19.

J is TRBJ1-5 and V is TRBV20-1, with D unclear. V dropped 3 bases and J dropped 0 bases, with 12 bases sitting between them. Germline V gene data show CDR1 as DFQATT and CDR2 as SNEGSKA (reference sequence). The CDR3 extends over 15 amino acids. The CDR3 DNA reads TGCAGTGCTAGTTCCAGGATGTATAGCAATCAGCCCCAGCATTTT. This sequence encodes CSASSRMYSNQPQHF.

The chain joins TRBV5-4 to TRBJ1-4, with D possibly TRBD1 on 6 matching bases. The V end was cut by 0 bases, the J end by 5 bases, with 11 bases between. The CDR3 covers 15 residues. Germline V gene lookup returns CDR1 SGHNT and CDR2 YYREEE (reference sequence). The CDR3 spells CASSLVGQGNEKLFF. CDR3 nucleotide sequence: TGTGCCAGCAGCTTGGTCGGGCAGGGGAATGAAAAACTGTTTTTT.

V gene TRBV4-3 combines with J gene TRBJ2-3; the D gene is possibly TRBD1 (5 bases). CDR1 is LGHNA and CDR2 is YSLEER in the germline V gene. Trimming left V 8 bases short and J 1 base short, with 13 bases between. CDR3 length equals 14 residues. CDR3 in DNA: TGCGCCAGCTCTAGACAGTTAGGCACAGATACGCAGTATTTT. The encoded protein is CASSRQLGTDTQYF.

This chain links TRBV7-8 with TRBJ2-3, with 9 bases fitting TRBD2. Germline V gives CDR1 SGHVS, CDR2 FQNEAQ. This CDR3 is built from 15 residues. V shed 5 bases, J shed 1 base, and the junction held 4 bases outside the gene matches. The chain's CDR3 is CASSPGLARTDTQYF. CDR3 nucleotide sequence: TGTGCCAGCAGCCCCGGACTAGCGCGCACAGATACGCAGTATTTT.

The rearrangement joins TRBV6-5 to TRBJ2-2, with 7 nucleotides matching TRBD2. Germline lookup yields CDR1 MNHEY and CDR2 SVGAGI. The CDR3 totals 15 residues. The junction had 3 bases not matched to a gene; V was cut back by 0 bases and J by 5 bases. As DNA, the CDR3 is TGTGCCAGCAGTTACTCGACTAGCCAAACCGGGGAGCTGTTTTTT. Amino acid sequence: CASSYSTSQTGELFF.

The V gene is TRBV27, the J gene TRBJ1-5, with no clear D. Germline CDR1 MNHEY, CDR2 SMNVEV (reference sequence). This CDR3 comprises 15 residues. Deletions cut 5 bases from V and 0 bases from J, with 11 bases between. CDR3 DNA: TGTGCCAGCAGTACCCGACACCTTAGCAATCAGCCCCAGCATTTT. Translating it yields CASSTRHLSNQPQHF.

The chain employs TRBV6-2 or TRBV6-3 and TRBJ2-3; weak D call: TRBD1 (6 bases). There are 16 residues in the CDR3. The V gene's germline CDR1 is MNHEY and CDR2 SVGEGT. The V gene lost 0 bases and the J gene lost 4 bases, with 14 bases spanning the gap. The CDR3 loop is CASSYSGAGSADTQYF. The DNA of the CDR3 is TGTGCCAGCAGTTACTCGGGGGCCGGCTCCGCAGATACGCAGTATTTT.

The chain joins TRBV18 to TRBJ1-5, with 8 bases that match TRBD1. V dropped 6 bases and J dropped 2; count of bases not matched to a gene: 6. The germline gives CDR1 KGHSH, CDR2 LQKENI. The CDR3 covers 15 residues. CDR3 residues: CASSPTGEGNQPQHF. The CDR3, as DNA: TGTGCCAGCTCCCCGACAGGGGAGGGCAATCAGCCCCAGCATTTT.

The rearrangement joins TRBV23-1 to TRBJ1-6; a weak D match, TRBD1 (5 bases). TRBV23-1 is filed as an ORF, its function uncertain. The CDR3 sequence is 15 residues long. V dropped 1 base and J dropped 8 bases, with 12 bases sitting between them. Here the CDR3 DNA reads TGCGCCAGCAGTCAATACAGGCGCAGTTATTCACCCCTCCACTTT. It is translated as CASSQYRRSYSPLHF.

V gene TRBV6-9 combines with J gene TRBJ2-7, with TRBD2 identical over 8 bases. The CDR3 runs 15 residues. Per germline, CDR1 MNHGY and CDR2 SVAAGI. The V segment lost 7 bases and the J segment 5 bases; nucleotides outside the gene matches: 13. CDR3 DNA: TGTGCCAGCACCCTCGTTGGGACTAGTGTTCACGAGCAGTACTTC. Translating gives CASTLVGTSVHEQYF.

This chain connects TRBV9 to TRBJ2-2, with 7 bases aligning to TRBD2. Germline V gene sequence: CDR1 SGDLS, CDR2 YYNGEE. The CDR3 extends over 16 amino acids. J gave up 5 bases and V 0 bases, and 7 bases lay outside the gene matches. CDR3 amino acids: CASSVEAGRRTGELFF. As DNA, the CDR3 is TGTGCCAGCAGCGTAGAAGCGGGACGTAGAACCGGGGAGCTGTTTTTT.

This sequence joins TRBV14 and TRBJ2-7, with 9 nucleotides matching TRBD2. Germline V gene data show CDR1 as SGHDN and CDR2 as FVKESK. V lost 0 bases and J lost 5; bases outside the gene matches: 17. This CDR3 contains 19 residues. In DNA form, the CDR3 reads TGTGCCAGCAGCCAAGATCGGTCGGTCTTTGGCGGGAGGGCCAACGAGCAGTACTTC. Translation gives CASSQDRSVFGGRANEQYF.

CDR3 nucleotide sequence: TGTGCCAGCAGTTACTCGAGGGCGGGGGATAACCCCTACGAGCAGTACTTC. Protein product: CASSYSRAGDNPYEQYF. V usage is TRBV6-2 or TRBV6-3 and J usage is TRBJ2-7; 7 bases map to TRBD2. V lost 0 bases to trimming and J lost 2 bases; unmatched junction nucleotides: 10. CDR1 and CDR2 from the germline V gene are MNHEY and SVGEGT. CDR3 size: 17 residues.

This clone was recorded once. The chain combines TRBV5-1 with TRBJ2-7; D call uncertain. This CDR3 region has 13 residues. CDR1 and CDR2 from the germline V gene are SGHRS and YFSETQ. V was clipped by 1 base and J by 4 bases, with 9 bases between them. CDR3 bases: TGCGCCAGCAGCTTGACACAGCATTACGAGCAGTACTTC. Translating gives CASSLTQHYEQYF.

The genes are TRBV6-5 and TRBJ1-2; no reliable D call. This CDR3 comprises 12 residues. With 6 bases removed from V and 4 bases from J, the gap between germline ends came to 9 bases. The germline CDR1 and CDR2 sequences are MNHEY and SVGAGI. CDR3 DNA: TGTGCCAGCAGAGCTTACTCCTATGGCTACACCTTC. It specifies CASRAYSYGYTF.

The chain joins TRBV19 to TRBJ2-7, with 15 bases identical to TRBD2. The CDR3 spans 19 residues. J was trimmed by 1 base and V by 3 bases; bases with no gene match: 10. Germline V gives CDR1 LNHDA, CDR2 SQIVND (reference sequence). The CDR3 coding sequence is TGTGCCAGTAGTATCCTTTTCAGGGGACTAGCGGGAGGATCCTACGAGCAGTACTTC. It encodes CASSILFRGLAGGSYEQYF.